This paragraph reports one TCR beta chain. Sequencing used immunoSEQ multiplex PCR; TCRdb keeps in-frame clones, though not all of them. The data contain tens of thousands of clones, roughly 90% of them singletons. The data originate from a study of OX40 agonist ivuxolimab in advanced cancers. The CDR3 extends over 15 amino acids. Germline lookup yields CDR1 LGHNA and CDR2 YSLEER. J gave up 4 bases and V 0 bases, and 6 bases lay outside the gene matches. Blood specimens came from baseline, cycle 4 day 1, and cycle 7 day 1. This rearrangement joins TRBV4-3 to TRBJ2-7, with 7 bases lining up with TRBD2. This receptor was obtained from an adult with an advanced solid tumor such as melanoma, head and neck, liver or kidney cancer. The sample here was CD4+ or CD8+ T cells sorted from blood, taken in a trial of the OX40 agonist ivuxolimab. The CDR3 DNA sequence: TGCGCCAGCAGCCAAGAAGCGGGAAATTTGTACGAGCAGTACTTC. Translating gives CASSQEAGNLYEQYF.